The present T cell receptor (beta chain) was sequenced within a study of vaccination and CD4 T cells after COVID-19. Study background: The post-COVID samples were taken a median about 15 weeks after diagnosis, anywhere from 35 to 161.

The germline gives CDR1 DFQATT, CDR2 SNEGSKA (reference sequence). V was cut by 3 bases and J by 1 base, with 4 bases left in between. The CDR3 is made up of 12 amino acids. Study-level points and caveats: Convalescent patients had a median about 86% of reactive clones appearing only post-vaccination. Rising from roughly 21 to 40, the median of SARS-CoV-2-reactive clonotypes did not change significantly. Spike mono-reactive clones accounted for 304 of the 307 vaccine-specific clones found in convalescent patients.

A remark on this clonotype: The target antigen is unknown.

TCRdb fed the PCR reads into MiXCR, producing one record per CDR3 protein. The profile shows approximately 23,000 distinct CDR3 sequences, 45% to 65% of them singletons. This sequence was found in a human donor who had recovered from COVID-19. This sequence joins TRBV20-1 and TRBJ1-3; D is ambiguous. The sequences come from CD4+ T cells from blood, collected before SARS-CoV-2 vaccination. The CDR3 is CSARGSGNTIYF. CDR3 DNA: TGCAGTGCTAGGGGTTCTGGAAACACCATATATTTT.